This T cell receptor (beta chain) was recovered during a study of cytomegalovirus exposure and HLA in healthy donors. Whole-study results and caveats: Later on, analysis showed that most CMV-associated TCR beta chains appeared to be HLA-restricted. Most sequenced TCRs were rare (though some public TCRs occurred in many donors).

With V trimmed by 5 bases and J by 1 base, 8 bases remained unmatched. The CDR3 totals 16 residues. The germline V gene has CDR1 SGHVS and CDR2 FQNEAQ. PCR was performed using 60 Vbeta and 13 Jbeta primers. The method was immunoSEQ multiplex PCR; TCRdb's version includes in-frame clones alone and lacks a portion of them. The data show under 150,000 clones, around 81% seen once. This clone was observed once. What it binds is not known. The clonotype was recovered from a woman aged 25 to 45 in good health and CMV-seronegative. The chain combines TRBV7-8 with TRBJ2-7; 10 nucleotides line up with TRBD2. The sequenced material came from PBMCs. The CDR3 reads CASSPRGLARSYEQYF. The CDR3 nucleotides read TGTGCCAGCAGCCCAAGGGGACTAGCGAGATCCTACGAGCAGTACTTC.